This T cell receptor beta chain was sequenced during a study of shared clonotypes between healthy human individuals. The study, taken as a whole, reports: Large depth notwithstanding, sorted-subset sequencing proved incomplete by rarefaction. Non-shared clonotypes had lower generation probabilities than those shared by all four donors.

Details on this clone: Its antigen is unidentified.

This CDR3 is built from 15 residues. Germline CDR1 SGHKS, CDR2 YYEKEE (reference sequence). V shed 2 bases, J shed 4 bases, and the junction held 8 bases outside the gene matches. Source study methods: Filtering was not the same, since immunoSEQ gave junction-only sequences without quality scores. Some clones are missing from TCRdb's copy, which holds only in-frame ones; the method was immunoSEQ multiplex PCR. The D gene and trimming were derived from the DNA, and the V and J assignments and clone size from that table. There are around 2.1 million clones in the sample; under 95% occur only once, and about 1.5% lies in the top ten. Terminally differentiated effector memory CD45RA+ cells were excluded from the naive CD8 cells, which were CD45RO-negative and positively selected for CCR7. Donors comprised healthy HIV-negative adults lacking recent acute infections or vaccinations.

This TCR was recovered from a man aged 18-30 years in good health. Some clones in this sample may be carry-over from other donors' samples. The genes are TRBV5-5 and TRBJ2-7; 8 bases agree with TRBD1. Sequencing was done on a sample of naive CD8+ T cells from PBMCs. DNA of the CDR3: TGTGCCAGCAGCTTTTATGACAGGGGTCAATACGAGCAGTACTTC. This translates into CASSFYDRGQYEQYF. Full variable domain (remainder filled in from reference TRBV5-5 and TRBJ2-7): DAGVTQSPTHLIKTRGQQVTLRCSPISGHKSVSWYQQVLGQGPQFIFQYYEKEERGRGNFPDRFSARQFPNYSSELNVNALLLGDSALYLCASSFYDRGQYEQYFGPGTRLTVT.